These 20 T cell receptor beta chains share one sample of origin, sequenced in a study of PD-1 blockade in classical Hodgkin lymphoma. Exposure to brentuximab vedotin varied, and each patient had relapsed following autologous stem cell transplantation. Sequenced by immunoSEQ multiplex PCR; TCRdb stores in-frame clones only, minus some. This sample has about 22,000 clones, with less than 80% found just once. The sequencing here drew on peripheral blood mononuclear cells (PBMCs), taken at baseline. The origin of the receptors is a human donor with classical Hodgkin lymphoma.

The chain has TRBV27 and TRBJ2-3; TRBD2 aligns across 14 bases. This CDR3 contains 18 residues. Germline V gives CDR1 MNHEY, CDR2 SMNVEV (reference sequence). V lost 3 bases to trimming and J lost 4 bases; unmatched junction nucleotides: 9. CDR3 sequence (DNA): TGTGCCAGCAGTTTCGGGACTAGCGGGAGATTTCATCCAGATACGCAGTATTTT. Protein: CASSFGTSGRFHPDTQYF.

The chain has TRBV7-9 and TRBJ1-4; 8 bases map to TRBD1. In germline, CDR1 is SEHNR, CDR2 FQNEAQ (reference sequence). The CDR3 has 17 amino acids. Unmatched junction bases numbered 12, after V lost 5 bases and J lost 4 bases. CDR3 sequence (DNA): TGTGCCAGCAGCCTCCGCCTGGGACAGGCCCATAATGAAAAACTGTTTTTT. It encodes CASSLRLGQAHNEKLFF.

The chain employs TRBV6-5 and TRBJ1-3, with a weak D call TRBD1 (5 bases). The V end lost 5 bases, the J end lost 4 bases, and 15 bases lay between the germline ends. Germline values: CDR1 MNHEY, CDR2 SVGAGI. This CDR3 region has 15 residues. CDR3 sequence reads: CASSKGLNLGNTIYF. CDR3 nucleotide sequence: TGTGCCAGCAGTAAGGGGTTAAATCTAGGAAACACCATATATTTT.

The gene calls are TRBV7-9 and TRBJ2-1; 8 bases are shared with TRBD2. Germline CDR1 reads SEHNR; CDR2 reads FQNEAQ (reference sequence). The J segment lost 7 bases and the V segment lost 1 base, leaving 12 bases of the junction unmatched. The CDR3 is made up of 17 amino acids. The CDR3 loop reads CASSLGPAGVPGNEQFF. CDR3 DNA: TGTGCCAGCAGCTTAGGGCCAGCGGGGGTACCGGGTAATGAGCAGTTCTTC.

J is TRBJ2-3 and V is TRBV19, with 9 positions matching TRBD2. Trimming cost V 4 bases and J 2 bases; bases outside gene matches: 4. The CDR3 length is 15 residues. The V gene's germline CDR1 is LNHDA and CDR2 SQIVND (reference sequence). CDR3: CASSNLAGHTDTQYF. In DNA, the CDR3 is TGTGCCAGTAGTAACCTAGCGGGGCACACAGATACGCAGTATTTT.

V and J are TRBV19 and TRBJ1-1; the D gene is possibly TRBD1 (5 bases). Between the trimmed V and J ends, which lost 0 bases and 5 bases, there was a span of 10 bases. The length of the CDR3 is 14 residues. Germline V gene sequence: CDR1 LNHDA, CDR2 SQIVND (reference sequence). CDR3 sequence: CASSIDGGATEAFF. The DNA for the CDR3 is TGTGCCAGTAGTATAGACGGTGGGGCGACTGAAGCTTTCTTT. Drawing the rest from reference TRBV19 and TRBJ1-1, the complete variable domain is DGGITQSPKYLFRKEGQNVTLSCEQNLNHDAMYWYRQDPGQGLRLIYYSQIVNDFQKGDIAEGYSVSREKKESFPLTVTSAQKNPTAFYLCASSIDGGATEAFFGQGTRLTVV.

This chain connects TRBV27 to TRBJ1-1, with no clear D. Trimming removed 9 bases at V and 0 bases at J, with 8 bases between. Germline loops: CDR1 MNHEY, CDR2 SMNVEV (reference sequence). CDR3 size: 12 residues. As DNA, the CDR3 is TGTGCCAGTTCCTCCGTGAACACTGAAGCTTTCTTT. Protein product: CASSSVNTEAFF.

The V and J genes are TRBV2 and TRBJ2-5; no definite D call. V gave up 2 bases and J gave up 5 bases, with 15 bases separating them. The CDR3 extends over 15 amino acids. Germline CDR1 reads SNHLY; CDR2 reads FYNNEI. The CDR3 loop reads CASSERTGVSETQYF. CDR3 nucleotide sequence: TGTGCCAGCAGTGAACGCACTGGCGTTTCGGAGACCCAGTACTTC.

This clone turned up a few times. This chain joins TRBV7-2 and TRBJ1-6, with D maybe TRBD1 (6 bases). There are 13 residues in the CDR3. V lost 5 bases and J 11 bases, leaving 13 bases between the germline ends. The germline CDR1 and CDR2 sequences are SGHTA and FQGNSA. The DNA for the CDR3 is TGTGCCAGCAGCCCAGACAGGATCACACCCCTCCACTTT. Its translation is CASSPDRITPLHF.

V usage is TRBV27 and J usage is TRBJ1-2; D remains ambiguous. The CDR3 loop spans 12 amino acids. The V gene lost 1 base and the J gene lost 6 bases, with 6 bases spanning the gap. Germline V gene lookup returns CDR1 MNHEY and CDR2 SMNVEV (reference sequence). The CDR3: CASSLYGNGYTF. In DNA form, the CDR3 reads TGTGCCAGCAGTTTATACGGTAATGGCTACACCTTC.

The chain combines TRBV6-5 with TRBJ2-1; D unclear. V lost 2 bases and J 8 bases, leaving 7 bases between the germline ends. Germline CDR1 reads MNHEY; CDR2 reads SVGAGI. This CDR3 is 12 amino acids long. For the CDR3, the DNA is TGTGCCAGCAGTTACACCCGCGATGAGCAGTTCTTC. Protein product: CASSYTRDEQFF.

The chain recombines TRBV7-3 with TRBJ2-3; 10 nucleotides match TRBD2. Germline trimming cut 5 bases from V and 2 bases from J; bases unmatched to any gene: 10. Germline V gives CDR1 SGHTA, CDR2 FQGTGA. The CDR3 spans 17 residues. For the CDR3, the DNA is TGTGCCAGCAGCCCTCAAGTAGCGGGGGGAGCCACAGATACGCAGTATTTT. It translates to CASSPQVAGGATDTQYF.

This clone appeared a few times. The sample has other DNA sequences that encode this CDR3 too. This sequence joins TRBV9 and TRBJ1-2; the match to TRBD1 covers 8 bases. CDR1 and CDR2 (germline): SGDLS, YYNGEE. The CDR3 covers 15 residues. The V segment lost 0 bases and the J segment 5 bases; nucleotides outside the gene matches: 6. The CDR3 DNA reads TGTGCCAGCAGCGTAGATCAGGGGGCAAATTATGGCTACACCTTC. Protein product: CASSVDQGANYGYTF.

CDR3 region: CASSGTHQYEQYF. Here the CDR3 DNA reads TGTGCCAGCTCCGGGACACACCAATACGAGCAGTACTTC. V usage is TRBV19 and J usage is TRBJ2-7, with D perhaps TRBD1 (6 bases). V dropped 9 bases and J dropped 4 bases, with 16 bases sitting between them. The CDR3 runs 13 residues. Germline-derived CDR1 and CDR2 are LNHDA and SQIVND (reference sequence).

The CDR3 is CASSIYPHPEAFF. In DNA, the CDR3 is TGTGCCAGCAGTATTTATCCCCATCCTGAAGCTTTCTTT. This chain links TRBV28 with TRBJ1-1; no definite D call. Germline CDR1 is MDHEN and CDR2 is SYDVKM. The germline V and J ends were trimmed by 5 bases and 6 bases, with 13 bases remaining between them. The CDR3 runs 13 residues.

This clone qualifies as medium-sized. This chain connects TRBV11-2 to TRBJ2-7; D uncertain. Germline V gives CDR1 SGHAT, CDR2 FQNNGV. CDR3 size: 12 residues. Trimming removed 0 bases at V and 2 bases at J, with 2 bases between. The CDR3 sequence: CASSLDAYEQYF. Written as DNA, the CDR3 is TGTGCCAGCAGCTTAGACGCCTACGAGCAGTACTTC.

The DNA of the CDR3 is TGCGCCAGCAAGCCGGGACAGGCCAACAATGAGCAGTTCTTC. This gives the protein CASKPGQANNEQFF. The rearrangement joins TRBV5-1 to TRBJ2-1; 8 nucleotides line up with TRBD1. Germline CDR1 and CDR2: SGHRS and YFSETQ. The V segment lost 6 bases and the J segment 5 bases; nucleotides outside the gene matches: 7. The CDR3 length is 14 residues.

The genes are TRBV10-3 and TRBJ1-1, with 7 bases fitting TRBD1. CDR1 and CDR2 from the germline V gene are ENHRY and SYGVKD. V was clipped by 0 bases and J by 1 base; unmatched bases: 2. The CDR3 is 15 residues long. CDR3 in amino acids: CAISESRTGNTEAFF. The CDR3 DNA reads TGTGCCATCAGTGAGTCGCGGACAGGGAACACTGAAGCTTTCTTT.

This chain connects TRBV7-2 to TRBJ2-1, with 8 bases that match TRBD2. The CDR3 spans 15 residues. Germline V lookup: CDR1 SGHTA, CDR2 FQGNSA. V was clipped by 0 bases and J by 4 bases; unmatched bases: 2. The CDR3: CASSLAPSGYNEQFF. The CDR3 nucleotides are TGTGCCAGCAGCTTAGCTCCTAGCGGGTACAATGAGCAGTTCTTC.

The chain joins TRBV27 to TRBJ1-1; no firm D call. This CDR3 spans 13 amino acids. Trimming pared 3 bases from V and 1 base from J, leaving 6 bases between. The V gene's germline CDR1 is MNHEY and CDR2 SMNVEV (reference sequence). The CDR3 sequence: CASSFGPNTEAFF. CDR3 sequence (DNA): TGTGCCAGCAGTTTTGGGCCGAACACTGAAGCTTTCTTT.